These 29 T cell receptor beta chains were sequenced from one sample in a study of regulatory T cells in long-lasting Graves disease. Both iRepertoire HTBI primers and Arm-PCR of CDR3 regions were used to build the TCR beta libraries. TCRdb re-analysed the multiplex PCR reads in MiXCR, keeping a single row per CDR3 protein. The table shows around 450,000 distinct CDR3 sequences, with about 17% occurring only once. Stated time point: newly diagnosed GD, antithyroid drugs for less than 3 months. PBMC RNA served as the TCR library source. Another study also made use of these data, one on T cells in Graves' hyperthyroidism and ophthalmopathy.

The specimen comprised peripheral blood mononuclear cells (PBMCs), sampled at new diagnosis, from a patient treated with antithyroid drugs. All receptors derive from a man aged 35-49 years with Graves disease.

This clonotype was found many times. A junction end diverges from the germline sequence, so it may reflect a read error. This sequence joins TRBV12-3 or TRBV12-4 and TRBJ2-3; D gene unclear. The CDR3 spans 11 residues. The CDR3 coding sequence is TGTGCCAGCAGCTTAGTGGATACGCAGTATTTT. This codes for CASSLVDTQYF.

The sample holds many counts of this clonotype. The V call is TRBV2, the J call TRBJ2-1, with D possibly matching TRBD1 (5 bases). V was trimmed by 7 bases and J by 8 bases, leaving 9 bases between them. Germline V gene sequence: CDR1 SNHLY, CDR2 FYNNEI. The CDR3 loop spans 11 amino acids. Written as DNA, the CDR3 is TGTGCCAGCACTCAGGGCTATGAGCAGTTCTTC. Its protein is CASTQGYEQFF.

Turning to this clonotype: This may stem from a read error, because a much larger clone lies one nucleotide away. The chain couples TRBV30 to TRBJ1-6, with a weak D call TRBD1 (5 bases). The CDR3 length is 15 residues. The V gene's germline CDR1 is GTSNPN and CDR2 SVGIG (reference sequence). V was clipped by 8 bases and J by 2 bases, with 16 bases between them. Here the CDR3 DNA reads TGTGCCAACATGATCGGGACTGCCTATAATTCACCCCTCCACTTT. It is translated as CANMIGTAYNSPLHF.

Ten or more counts support this clonotype. The CDR3 loop reads CASSYSMSGYGYTF. The CDR3 region has the DNA TGTGCCAGCAGTTACTCGATGTCCGGGTATGGCTACACCTTC. The chain couples TRBV6-5 to TRBJ1-2; unclear D gene. Trimming stripped 0 bases from V and 5 bases from J, with 10 bases between. Germline assignment: CDR1 MNHEY and CDR2 SVGAGI. The CDR3 consists of 14 residues.

This clonotype was recorded at least ten times. V and J are TRBV20-1 and TRBJ2-3; 7 bases fit TRBD2. CDR1 is DFQATT and CDR2 is SNEGSKA in the germline V gene (reference sequence). V shed 6 bases, J shed 4 bases, and the junction held 13 bases outside the gene matches. This CDR3 spans 15 amino acids. This CDR3 reads CSAPSRAGVSDTQYF. The CDR3 nucleotides read TGCAGTGCCCCGTCCCGCGCGGGAGTGTCAGATACGCAGTATTTT.

At least ten counts were recorded for this clonotype. The chain carries TRBV20-1 and TRBJ2-3; D is uncertain. Per germline, CDR1 DFQATT and CDR2 SNEGSKA (reference sequence). The CDR3 totals 10 residues. Trimming cost V 7 bases and J 4 bases, with 6 bases left between them. CDR3 sequence: CSVVSDTQYF. CDR3 bases: TGCAGTGTAGTTTCAGATACGCAGTATTTT.

This clonotype has a count of ten or more. V gene TRBV18 combines with J gene TRBJ2-7; weak D call: TRBD1 (6 bases). This CDR3 comprises 12 residues. The germline V and J ends were trimmed by 5 bases and 4 bases, with 9 bases remaining between them. Germline CDR1 and CDR2: KGHSH and LQKENI. The CDR3 coding sequence is TGTGCCAGCTCAACCGGACAGTACGAGCAGTACTTC. Residues: CASSTGQYEQYF.

This clonotype came up many times. V usage is TRBV11-2 and J usage is TRBJ2-2; 7 positions agree with TRBD2. Germline V gene data show CDR1 as SGHAT and CDR2 as FQNNGV. The CDR3 covers 13 residues. V shed 8 bases, J shed 7 bases, and the junction held 7 bases outside the gene matches. CDR3 sequence reads: CASRPGGYGELFF. Written as DNA, the CDR3 is TGTGCCAGCCGACCGGGGGGTTACGGGGAGCTGTTTTTT.

This clonotype was observed a single time. A much larger clonotype is one base distant, so this may be a read error. The CDR3 region has the DNA TGTGCCAGCATCGGTCAAGGGGGTATTCGTCGAGATACGCAGTATTTT. Protein sequence: CASIGQGGIRRDTQYF. The rearrangement joins TRBV13 to TRBJ2-3, with D perhaps TRBD1 (6 bases). V was cut by 7 bases and J by 5 bases, with 22 bases left in between. CDR3 length: 16 residues. Germline V gene sequence: CDR1 PRHDT, CDR2 FYEKMQ (reference sequence).

In this sample, this clonotype turned up many times. The chain joins TRBV20-1 to TRBJ2-3, with 10 bases that match TRBD1. This CDR3 is 13 amino acids long. J gave up 5 bases and V 8 bases, and 7 bases lay outside the gene matches. The germline V gene encodes CDR1 DFQATT and CDR2 SNEGSKA (reference sequence). CDR3 residues: CSTRTGGEDTQYF. In DNA form, the CDR3 reads TGCAGTACCAGGACAGGGGGAGAAGATACGCAGTATTTT.

This clonotype was seen many times. The chain is built from TRBV27 and TRBJ2-7, with TRBD2 matching 7 bases. The CDR3 contains 14 residues. J lost 2 bases, V lost 11 bases, and 12 bases had no gene match. Germline CDR1 reads MNHEY; CDR2 reads SMNVEV (reference sequence). Here the CDR3 DNA reads TGTGCCGCAGGGTATCGGGCGGGAGCCTACGAGCAGTACTTC. Protein product: CAAGYRAGAYEQYF.

This chain uses TRBV10-3 with TRBJ2-1; a weak D match, TRBD2 (5 bases). V was cut by 2 bases and J by 0 bases, with 11 bases left in between. Germline loops: CDR1 ENHRY, CDR2 SYGVKD. CDR3 size: 16 residues. In DNA form, the CDR3 reads TGTGCCATCAGTGAGGACGGGGTTTCCTCCTACAATGAGCAGTTCTTC. Encoded protein: CAISEDGVSSYNEQFF.

The gene calls are TRBV10-3 and TRBJ1-1, with D hard to call. Germline V CDR1 and CDR2: ENHRY, SYGVKD. The CDR3 is made up of 12 amino acids. Trimming pared 10 bases from V and 4 bases from J, leaving 13 bases between. The CDR3 DNA reads TGTGCCACCGGAACTGAAGGCACTGAAGCTTTCTTT. It encodes CATGTEGTEAFF.

The table lists this clonotype with a few counts. This chain links TRBV29-1 with TRBJ1-1; possibly TRBD1 for D (5 bases). The germline V and J ends were trimmed by 2 bases and 1 base, with 14 bases remaining between them. In germline, CDR1 is SQVTM, CDR2 ANQGSEA. The CDR3 loop spans 15 amino acids. Written as DNA, the CDR3 is TGCAGCGTTGAATCGTTTGGGGCTCGGAACACTGAAGCTTTCTTT. Translation gives CSVESFGARNTEAFF. Together with reference TRBV29-1 and TRBJ1-1, the CDR3 gives the full variable domain: SAVISQKPSRDICQRGTSLTIQCQVDSQVTMMFWYRQQPGQSLTLIATANQGSEATYESGFVIDKFPISRPNLTFSTLTVSNMSPEDSSIYLCSVESFGARNTEAFFGQGTRLTVV.

This clonotype was counted only a few times. One junction end does not reproduce the germline sequence, and a read error may be involved. This chain uses TRBV5-1 with TRBJ1-2; 8 bases fit TRBD1. CDR1 is SGHRS and CDR2 is YFSETQ in the germline V gene. The CDR3 contains 14 residues. In DNA form, the CDR3 reads TGTGCCAGCAGCCCGGGGACTACAGGGGGTGGCTACACCTTC. Protein product: CASSPGTTGGGYTF.

This clonotype was seen repeatedly, ten times or more. This chain connects TRBV18 to TRBJ1-2, with D tentatively TRBD1 (5 bases). The CDR3 length is 13 residues. The germline V gene has CDR1 KGHSH and CDR2 LQKENI. Trimming stripped 8 bases from V and 5 bases from J, with 15 bases between. The CDR3 loop reads CASEGTPAYGYTF. CDR3 DNA sequence: TGTGCCAGCGAAGGGACTCCGGCGTATGGCTACACCTTC.

The chain has TRBV11-2 and TRBJ2-3; TRBD2 agrees at 10 bases. The germline V gene has CDR1 SGHAT and CDR2 FQNNGV. V shed 8 bases, J shed 5 bases, and the junction held 10 bases outside the gene matches. The CDR3 spans 15 residues. The CDR3 region has the DNA TGTGCCAGCGACCCTCCCAGCGGGGGGGGAGATACGCAGTATTTT. It encodes CASDPPSGGGDTQYF. The entire variable domain, with the rest obtained from reference TRBV11-2 and TRBJ2-3, is as follows: EAGVAQSPRYKIIEKRQSVAFWCNPISGHATLYWYQQILGQGPKLLIQFQNNGVVDDSQLPKDRFSAERLKGVDSTLKIQPAKLEDSAVYLCASDPPSGGGDTQYFGPGTRLTVL.

In regard to this clonotype: One junction end does not reproduce the germline sequence, and a read error may be involved. V usage is TRBV7-9 and J usage is TRBJ2-1, with D possibly being TRBD1 (5 bases). CDR1 is SEHNR and CDR2 is FQNEAQ in the germline V gene (reference sequence). This CDR3 spans 15 amino acids. The CDR3 sequence is CASSSRQSSYNEQFF. The CDR3, as DNA: TGCGCCAGCAGCTCACGACAGAGCTCCTACAATGAGCAGTTCTTC.

This clonotype was seen only a few times. V and J are TRBV18 and TRBJ1-3; D uncertain. Germline values: CDR1 KGHSH, CDR2 LQKENI. The V end lost 0 bases, the J end lost 1 base, and 7 bases lay between the germline ends. This CDR3 has 15 residues. The CDR3 is CASSPPVVSGNTIYF. The CDR3 DNA sequence: TGTGCCAGCTCACCACCGGTAGTATCTGGAAACACCATATATTTT.

This clonotype was detected many times. V usage is TRBV20-1 and J usage is TRBJ2-7; tentatively, D is TRBD1 (6 bases). The germline CDR1 and CDR2 sequences are DFQATT and SNEGSKA (reference sequence). V was pared by 4 bases and J by 2 bases, with 18 bases between. This CDR3 has 15 amino acids. CDR3: CSAIPPGTNTYEQYF. The DNA of the CDR3 is TGCAGTGCTATCCCCCCCGGGACAAATACCTACGAGCAGTACTTC.

The sample holds a few counts of this clonotype. Mismatch with germline at one junction end may stem from a read error. This rearrangement joins TRBV6-2 or TRBV6-3 to TRBJ2-1, with D possibly TRBD2 on 6 matching bases. Germline CDR1 reads MNHEY; CDR2 reads SVGEGT. The CDR3 covers 15 residues. CDR3 nucleotides: TGTACCAGCAGTTACGTGGAGGGCCAGAACAATGAGCAGTTCTTC. Its protein is CTSSYVEGQNNEQFF.

A few counts support this clonotype. The J gene is TRBJ2-7, the V gene TRBV2; D possibly matches TRBD1 or TRBD2 (5 bases each). V lost 9 bases to trimming and J lost 7 bases, with 22 bases between them. Germline CDR1 reads SNHLY; CDR2 reads FYNNEI. The CDR3 covers 14 residues. The CDR3 here is CASSPGRNLREQYF. As DNA, the CDR3 is TGTGCCAGTTCCCCGGGACGGAATTTGAGGGAGCAGTACTTC.

Concerning this clonotype: A much larger clone sits a single nucleotide away, making a read error possible. V gene TRBV27 combines with J gene TRBJ2-3; a possible D gene is TRBD2 (7 bases). V lost 8 bases and J lost 1, with 19 bases in between. Germline lookup yields CDR1 MNHEY and CDR2 SMNVEV (reference sequence). This CDR3 region has 16 residues. Here the CDR3 reads CASGGGRASGTDTQYF. The CDR3 DNA follows: TGTGCCAGCGGAGGGGGGAGGGCCTCGGGCACAGATACGCAGTATTTT.

This clonotype was recorded many times. This sequence joins TRBV2 and TRBJ1-1; tentative D call: TRBD1 (5 bases). Trimming stripped 2 bases from V and 4 bases from J, with 11 bases between. Germline CDR1 SNHLY, CDR2 FYNNEI. The CDR3 is made up of 14 amino acids. CDR3 nucleotides: TGTGCCAGCAGTGAACGGCAGGGTGCCACTGAAGCTTTCTTT. It yields the protein CASSERQGATEAFF.

This clonotype was seen at least ten times. The rearrangement links TRBV5-8 to TRBJ2-1; D gene uncertain. The CDR3 extends over 12 amino acids. Deletions cut 1 base from V and 7 bases from J, with 6 bases between. CDR1 SGHTS and CDR2 YDEGEE come from the germline V gene. Written as DNA, the CDR3 is TGTGCCAGCAGCTTGCGTTGGAATGAGCAGTTCTTC. Its protein product is CASSLRWNEQFF.

This clonotype was found many times. The CDR3 loop is CASSLPGSAYEQYF. The CDR3 DNA reads TGTGCCAGCTCTCTCCCGGGCAGTGCCTACGAGCAGTACTTC. The V call is TRBV11-2, the J call TRBJ2-7; D call uncertain. The CDR3 extends over 14 amino acids. Trimming pared 8 bases from V and 2 bases from J, leaving 16 bases between. CDR1 and CDR2 from the germline V gene are SGHAT and FQNNGV. Drawing the rest from reference TRBV11-2 and TRBJ2-7, the complete variable domain is EAGVAQSPRYKIIEKRQSVAFWCNPISGHATLYWYQQILGQGPKLLIQFQNNGVVDDSQLPKDRFSAERLKGVDSTLKIQPAKLEDSAVYLCASSLPGSAYEQYFGPGTRLTVT.

The sample holds many counts of this clonotype. This rearrangement joins TRBV5-1 to TRBJ2-1, with D hard to call. The CDR3 sequence is 12 residues long. Looked up from germline, CDR1 is SGHRS and CDR2 is YFSETQ. V lost 2 bases and J lost 12, with 12 bases in between. Here the CDR3 DNA reads TGCGCCAGCAGCTTCAGAGGAGCCGGGCAGTTCTTC. Protein product: CASSFRGAGQFF.

The J gene is TRBJ2-1, the V gene TRBV29-1; TRBD2 agrees at 11 bases. The CDR3 contains 12 residues. CDR1 SQVTM and CDR2 ANQGSEA come from the germline V gene. J gave up 7 bases and V 6 bases, and 2 bases lay outside the gene matches. The CDR3 coding sequence is TGCAGCGTAAGGACTAGCGGGAATGAGCAGTTCTTC. Translated: CSVRTSGNEQFF.

The chain has TRBV6-1 and TRBJ2-3; D not certain. V was pared by 7 bases and J by 0 bases, with 8 bases between. CDR1 and CDR2 from the germline V gene are MNHNS and SASEGT. The CDR3 spans 13 residues. CDR3: CASTPRSTDTQYF. In DNA, the CDR3 is TGTGCCAGCACCCCCCGAAGCACAGATACGCAGTATTTT.